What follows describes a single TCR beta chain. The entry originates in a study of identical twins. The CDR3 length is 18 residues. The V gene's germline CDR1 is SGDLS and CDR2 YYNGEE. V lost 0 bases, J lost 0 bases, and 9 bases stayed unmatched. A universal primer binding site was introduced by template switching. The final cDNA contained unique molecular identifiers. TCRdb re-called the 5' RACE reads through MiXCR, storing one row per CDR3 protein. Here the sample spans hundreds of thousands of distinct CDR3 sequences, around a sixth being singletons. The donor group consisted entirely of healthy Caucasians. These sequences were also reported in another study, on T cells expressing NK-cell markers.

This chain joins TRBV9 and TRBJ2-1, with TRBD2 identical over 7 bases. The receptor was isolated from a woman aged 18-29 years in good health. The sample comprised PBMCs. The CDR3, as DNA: TGTGCCAGCAGCGTAGAAGGTTGGGGCGGGAGCTCCTACAATGAGCAGTTCTTC. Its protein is CASSVEGWGGSSYNEQFF.